The present entry profiles one TCR beta chain with its context. This entry is derived from a study of tissue T cells after allogeneic stem cell transplantation. Method: immunoSEQ multiplex PCR; TCRdb's copy keeps in-frame clones and lacks some. There are roughly 4,000 clones in the sample; roughly three fifths occur only once, and roughly 28% lies in the top ten. Trimming took off 3 bases at V and 1 base at J, with 9 bases between the two ends. Germline V gene lookup returns CDR1 SGHDN and CDR2 FVKESK. The CDR3 consists of 15 residues. The specimen was tissue from the ileum, collected at autopsy. The chain uses TRBV14 and TRBJ2-2, with D unclear. The sequence was collected from a male donor aged 60 or over with lung cancer. The CDR3 loop reads CASSHRWQNTGELFF. In DNA, the CDR3 is TGTGCCAGCAGCCATAGGTGGCAGAACACCGGGGAGCTGTTTTTT. Together with reference TRBV14 and TRBJ2-2, the CDR3 gives the full variable domain: EAGVTQFPSHSVIEKGQTVTLRCDPISGHDNLYWYRRVMGKEIKFLLHFVKESKQDESGMPNNRFLAERTGGTYSTLKVQPAELEDSGVYFCASSHRWQNTGELFFGEGSRLTVL.